In this sample, the clone carrying this TCR beta chain turned up many times. The entry originates in a study of T cells in Graves' hyperthyroidism and ophthalmopathy. V lost 2 bases and J 7 bases, leaving 18 bases between the germline ends. Germline assignment: CDR1 MDHEN and CDR2 SYDVKM. This CDR3 contains 15 residues. Amplified TCR beta CDR3 regions derived from RNA transcripts. TCR CDR3 regions were first amplified by RT-PCR with HTBI primers. TCRdb passed the multiplex PCR reads through MiXCR, listing each CDR3 protein once. The sample lists a few hundred thousand distinct CDR3 sequences, 15% to 20% occurring once. Ophthalmopathy patients all had a Clinical Activity Score of at least 3, a NOSPECS grade of at least 4 and disease under 3 months old. Any patient presenting with uncontrolled infection, other autoimmune disease, pregnancy or lactation was left out. Fresh peripheral blood, less than 11 ml of it, supplied the PBMCs.

The sequence derives from a woman aged 40 to 49 with Graves' ophthalmopathy. The V call is TRBV28, the J call TRBJ2-7; either TRBD1 or TRBD2 may fit D (7 bases each). Sequencing used blood. The DNA of the CDR3 is TGTGCCAGCAGTTTAGGTCAAGCGGGACAGAGGGAGCAGTACTTC. Its translation: CASSLGQAGQREQYF.